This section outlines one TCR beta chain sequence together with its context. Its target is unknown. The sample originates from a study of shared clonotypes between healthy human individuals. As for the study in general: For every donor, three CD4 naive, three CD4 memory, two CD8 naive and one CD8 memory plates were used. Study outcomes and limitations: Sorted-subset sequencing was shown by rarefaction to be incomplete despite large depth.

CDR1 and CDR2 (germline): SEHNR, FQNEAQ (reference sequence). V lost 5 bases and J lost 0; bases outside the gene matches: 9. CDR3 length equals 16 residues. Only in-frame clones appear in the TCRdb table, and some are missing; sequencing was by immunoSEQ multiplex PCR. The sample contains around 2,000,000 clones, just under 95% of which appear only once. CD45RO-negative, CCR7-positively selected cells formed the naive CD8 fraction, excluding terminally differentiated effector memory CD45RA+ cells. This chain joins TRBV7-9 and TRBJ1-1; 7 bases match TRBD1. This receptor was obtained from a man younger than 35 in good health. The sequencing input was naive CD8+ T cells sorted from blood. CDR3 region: CASSPRQGSMNTEAFF. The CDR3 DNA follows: TGTGCCAGCAGCCCGAGACAGGGCTCCATGAACACTGAAGCTTTCTTT. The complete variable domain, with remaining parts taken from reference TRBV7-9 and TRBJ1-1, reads DTGVSQNPRHKITKRGQNVTFRCDPISEHNRLYWYRQTLGQGPEFLTYFQNEAQLEKSRLLSDRFSAERPKGSFSTLEIQRTEQGDSAMYLCASSPRQGSMNTEAFFGQGTRLTVV.